This T cell receptor beta chain was sequenced during a study of T cells in Graves' hyperthyroidism and ophthalmopathy. Study-wide findings and caveats: Ophthalmopathy prediction by the model preceded onset by a median roughly 6.3 months. Most thyroid clonotypes expanded above 0.001 were also detected in blood.

This clonotype was counted ten times or more. What it binds is unknown. Germline loops: CDR1 SGHVS, CDR2 FQNEAQ. V was cut by 6 bases and J by 5 bases, with 11 bases left in between. The CDR3 contains 14 residues. A lack of ophthalmopathy progression within 18 months defined stable Graves' hyperthyroidism. Fresh peripheral blood, around 9.3 ml of it, supplied the PBMCs. Regions amplified from RNA transcripts were the TCR beta CDR3 regions. The TCR CDR3 first-round RT-PCR relied on the HTBI primer set. Using its own MiXCR run on the multiplex PCR reads, TCRdb lists one record per CDR3 protein. The sample holds roughly 710,000 distinct CDR3 sequences, 35% seen once.

The specimen sequenced was blood. The sequence was collected from a woman aged 40 to 49 with Graves' hyperthyroidism. The V gene is TRBV7-8, the J gene TRBJ1-6, with D perhaps matching TRBD1 (5 bases). CDR3 sequence (DNA): TGTGCCAGCAGGGTGGGACGGGATAATTCACCCCTCCACTTT. Protein product: CASRVGRDNSPLHF.